Each of the 28 T cell receptor beta chains below was sequenced from the same sample in a study of OX40 agonist ivuxolimab in advanced cancers. This table comes from immunoSEQ multiplex PCR, and its TCRdb copy is limited to in-frame clones, with some not included. The sample records around 74,000 clones, 85% being singletons. The material sequenced was CD4+ or CD8+ T cells sorted from blood, taken in a trial of the OX40 agonist ivuxolimab. The receptors come from an adult with an advanced solid tumor such as melanoma, head and neck, liver or kidney cancer.

The chain has TRBV4-3 and TRBJ1-4; D is unclear. The V end was cut by 1 base, the J end by 4 bases, with 19 bases between. Germline assignment: CDR1 LGHNA and CDR2 YSLEER. The CDR3 covers 18 residues. CDR3 DNA sequence: TGCGCCAGCAGCCAAGCGGTTCACGTTATCGCGGGTAATGAAAAACTGTTTTTT. Translation gives CASSQAVHVIAGNEKLFF.

J is TRBJ2-7 and V is TRBV27; D is perhaps TRBD1 (6 bases). The CDR3 totals 15 residues. Germline V lookup: CDR1 MNHEY, CDR2 SMNVEV (reference sequence). Trimming stripped 6 bases from V and 3 bases from J, with 18 bases between. CDR3 loop: CASRSGDSNYYEQYF. The CDR3 region has the DNA TGTGCCAGCAGGTCAGGGGATAGTAACTACTACGAGCAGTACTTC.

This sequence joins TRBV5-4 and TRBJ1-4; possibly TRBD1 for D (5 bases). Trimming pared 0 bases from V and 1 base from J, leaving 10 bases between. Germline V gene data show CDR1 as SGHNT and CDR2 as YYREEE (reference sequence). The CDR3 consists of 16 residues. The CDR3 nucleotides read TGTGCCAGCAGCTTGGGGACAACGATAACTAATGAAAAACTGTTTTTT. Its translation is CASSLGTTITNEKLFF.

This chain joins TRBV2 and TRBJ2-1, with D perhaps assigned TRBD1 or TRBD2 (6 bases each). Per the germline V gene, CDR1 is SNHLY and CDR2 is FYNNEI. The CDR3 loop spans 13 amino acids. The germline V and J ends were trimmed by 10 bases and 8 bases, with 18 bases remaining between them. This chain's CDR3 is CANPGPEGDEQFF. In DNA form, the CDR3 reads TGTGCCAATCCGGGCCCGGAGGGGGATGAGCAGTTCTTC.

CDR3 amino acids: CASSLLAGSSYEQYF. CDR3 bases: TGTGCCAGCAGCCTTCTAGCGGGAAGCTCCTACGAGCAGTACTTC. The V and J genes are TRBV27 and TRBJ2-7, with 9 bases that match TRBD2. The V segment lost 6 bases and the J segment 0 bases; nucleotides outside the gene matches: 6. This CDR3 has 15 amino acids. The germline gives CDR1 MNHEY, CDR2 SMNVEV (reference sequence).

The chain combines TRBV5-4 with TRBJ1-6, with a tentative D call TRBD1 (6 bases). The CDR3 runs to 17 residues. Germline values: CDR1 SGHNT, CDR2 YYREEE (reference sequence). The ends were cut back, 0 bases at V and 2 bases at J, with 12 bases in the middle. Here the CDR3 reads CASSLGRAGAYNSPLHF. CDR3 DNA: TGTGCCAGCAGCTTGGGGAGGGCAGGGGCCTATAATTCACCCCTCCACTTT. Together with reference TRBV5-4 and TRBJ1-6, the CDR3 gives the full variable domain: ETGVTQSPTHLIKTRGQQVTLRCSSQSGHNTVSWYQQALGQGPQFIFQYYREEENGRGNFPPRFSGLQFPNYSSELNVNALELDDSALYLCASSLGRAGAYNSPLHFGNGTRLTVT.

The CDR3 loop reads CASSTGVEQFF. The CDR3 DNA reads as TGTGCCAGCAGCACAGGGGTCGAGCAGTTCTTC. The chain couples TRBV11-2 to TRBJ2-1, with TRBD1 matching over 7 bases. CDR3 length equals 11 residues. Germline CDR1 reads SGHAT; CDR2 reads FQNNGV. Germline trimming cut 5 bases from V and 10 bases from J; bases unmatched to any gene: 2.

The rearrangement uses TRBV5-6 and TRBJ2-3; no firm D call. Germline V lookup: CDR1 SGHDT, CDR2 YYEEEE. V was shortened by 0 bases and J by 4 bases, with 9 bases between the two germline ends. The CDR3 contains 14 residues. The CDR3 bases are TGTGCCAGCAGCTTGGAGGGCAGCTCAGATACGCAGTATTTT. Translation: CASSLEGSSDTQYF.

The V gene is TRBV30, the J gene TRBJ2-5; D is unclear. This CDR3 is 13 amino acids long. The V gene's germline CDR1 is GTSNPN and CDR2 SVGIG (reference sequence). V gave up 3 bases and J gave up 5 bases, with 13 bases separating them. CDR3 in amino acids: CAWRKGLPETQYF. CDR3 in DNA: TGTGCCTGGAGGAAAGGATTACCGGAGACCCAGTACTTC. The variable domain in full, with the rest retrieved from reference TRBV30 and TRBJ2-5, is SQTIHQWPATLVQPVGSPLSLECTVEGTSNPNLYWYRQAAGRGLQLLFYSVGIGQISSEVPQNLSASRPQDRQFILSSKKLLLSDSGFYLCAWRKGLPETQYFGPGTRLLVL.

The J gene is TRBJ1-2, the V gene TRBV29-1; D may be TRBD1 (5 bases). Germline V gene sequence: CDR1 SQVTM, CDR2 ANQGSEA. Trimming took 3 bases from V and 2 from J, leaving 16 bases between them. CDR3 length: 15 amino acids. The CDR3 sequence is CSVEGRRSSNYGYTF. DNA of the CDR3: TGCAGCGTTGAGGGACGCCGTTCCTCAAACTATGGCTACACCTTC.

Concerning this clone: Other DNA sequences within the sample encode an identical CDR3. This sequence joins TRBV5-4 and TRBJ1-1, with 11 positions matching TRBD1. The V gene end was trimmed by 5 bases and the J gene end by 4 bases; junction bases not matched to a gene: 7. The CDR3 is 15 residues long. The germline V gene encodes CDR1 SGHNT and CDR2 YYREEE (reference sequence). The CDR3 protein is CASRPGTGGITEAFF. The CDR3 nucleotides read TGTGCCAGCAGGCCCGGGACAGGGGGTATCACTGAAGCTTTCTTT.

This chain joins TRBV14 and TRBJ2-5; TRBD2 matches 7 bases. Germline V gene sequence: CDR1 SGHDN, CDR2 FVKESK. V was clipped by 2 bases and J by 7 bases; unmatched bases: 7. The CDR3 has 14 amino acids. CDR3 in amino acids: CASSQSGLVTTQYF. DNA of the CDR3: TGTGCCAGCAGCCAATCCGGACTAGTTACGACCCAGTACTTC.

The CDR3 is CASSVNLKLPAARARETQYF. The CDR3 DNA is TGTGCCAGCAGCGTAAATCTCAAGCTTCCGGCAGCTCGGGCGAGAGAGACCCAGTACTTC. V is TRBV21-1 and J is TRBJ2-5. TRBV21-1 is a pseudogene locus. There are 20 residues in the CDR3.

This chain connects TRBV7-2 to TRBJ2-3, with 15 nucleotides matching TRBD2. CDR1 and CDR2 from the germline V gene are SGHTA and FQGNSA. V lost 5 bases to trimming and J lost 6 bases; unmatched junction nucleotides: 9. The CDR3 extends over 17 amino acids. The CDR3: CASSQRTSGGAEDTQYF. The CDR3 DNA reads TGTGCCAGCAGCCAACGGACTAGCGGGGGGGCCGAGGATACGCAGTATTTT. The full variable domain, its missing parts supplied by reference TRBV7-2 and TRBJ2-3, is GAGVSQSPSNKVTEKGKDVELRCDPISGHTALYWYRQSLGQGLEFLIYFQGNSAPDKSGLPSDRFSAERTGGSVSTLTIQRTQQEDSAVYLCASSQRTSGGAEDTQYFGPGTRLTVL.

V usage is TRBV11-2 and J usage is TRBJ2-3; 10 nucleotides line up with TRBD1. CDR1 and CDR2 (germline): SGHAT, FQNNGV. V trimming: 7 bases; J trimming: 0 bases; junction bases outside the gene matches: 13. This CDR3 contains 18 residues. CDR3 DNA: TGTGCCAGCACCTTTCCGGGACAGGGGCCCCTTAGCACAGATACGCAGTATTTT. Translated: CASTFPGQGPLSTDTQYF.

This chain uses TRBV18 with TRBJ1-5; 7 bases match TRBD1. Germline loops: CDR1 KGHSH, CDR2 LQKENI. The CDR3 consists of 17 residues. V lost 6 bases and J lost 2; bases outside the gene matches: 13. CDR3 in amino acids: CASSYRTGQGGNQPQHF. In nucleotides, the CDR3 is TGTGCCAGCTCCTATCGTACAGGCCAGGGGGGCAATCAGCCCCAGCATTTT.

J is TRBJ2-5 and V is TRBV15, with D possibly TRBD1 on 6 matching bases. CDR3 length: 15 residues. Between the trimmed V and J ends, which lost 0 bases and 4 bases, there was a span of 12 bases. Looked up from germline, CDR1 is LNHNV and CDR2 is YYDKDF (reference sequence). In DNA form, the CDR3 reads TGTGCCACCAGCAGAGATTTCCTGGGGGCAGAGACCCAGTACTTC. Its protein is CATSRDFLGAETQYF. The full variable domain, rest sourced from reference TRBV15 and TRBJ2-5, is DAMVIQNPRYQVTQFGKPVTLSCSQTLNHNVMYWYQQKSSQAPKLLFHYYDKDFNNEADTPDNFQSRRPNTSFCFLDIRSPGLGDTAMYLCATSRDFLGAETQYFGPGTRLLVL.

This clone has a single count. This chain connects TRBV2 to TRBJ1-2; tentatively, D is TRBD1 (5 bases). This CDR3 comprises 13 residues. V lost 3 bases and J 7 bases, leaving 12 bases between the germline ends. Germline assignment: CDR1 SNHLY and CDR2 FYNNEI. This chain's CDR3 is CASSDPVRGGYTF. The CDR3 DNA reads TGTGCCAGCAGTGACCCGGTTAGGGGTGGCTACACCTTC.

DNA for the CDR3: TGCGCCAGCAGCGCGGGACTAGACGACTGGATCAATGAGCAGTTCTTC. This encodes CASSAGLDDWINEQFF. The chain is built from TRBV5-1 and TRBJ2-1; 8 bases line up with TRBD2. The CDR3 is made up of 16 amino acids. Germline assignment: CDR1 SGHRS and CDR2 YFSETQ. The V gene end was trimmed by 4 bases and the J gene end by 6 bases; junction bases not matched to a gene: 12.

The V call is TRBV5-1, the J call TRBJ2-2, with D tentatively TRBD2 (5 bases). The V end lost 4 bases, the J end lost 3 bases, and 16 bases lay between the germline ends. Germline V gene lookup returns CDR1 SGHRS and CDR2 YFSETQ. The CDR3 loop spans 16 amino acids. CDR3: CASSNAVPGDTGELFF. CDR3 nucleotides: TGCGCCAGCAGCAACGCCGTCCCCGGGGACACCGGGGAGCTGTTTTTT.

This clone occurred once. CDR3 nucleotide sequence: TGTGCCAGTAGTACCTCAGGACGGCGTAATGAGCAGTTCTTC. This sequence encodes CASSTSGRRNEQFF. The chain links TRBV19 to TRBJ2-1; D gene unclear. The germline V gene encodes CDR1 LNHDA and CDR2 SQIVND (reference sequence). V lost 4 bases to trimming and J lost 7 bases, with 14 bases between them. CDR3 size: 14 residues.

The genes are TRBV9 and TRBJ2-2; no reliable D call. In germline, CDR1 is SGDLS, CDR2 YYNGEE. The CDR3 is 12 residues long. Trimming left V 3 bases short and J 8 bases short, with 8 bases between. The CDR3 DNA is TGTGCCAGCAGCGATAGGATGGGGGAGCTGTTTTTT. Its translation is CASSDRMGELFF. Combining the CDR3 with reference TRBV9 and TRBJ2-2 gives the whole variable domain DSGVTQTPKHLITATGQRVTLRCSPRSGDLSVYWYQQSLDQGLQFLIQYYNGEERAKGNILERFSAQQFPDLHSELNLSSLELGDSALYFCASSDRMGELFFGEGSRLTVL.

The rearrangement joins TRBV7-2 to TRBJ2-1, with D possibly being TRBD2 (6 bases). V was trimmed by 4 bases and J by 10 bases, leaving 17 bases between them. Germline V gives CDR1 SGHTA, CDR2 FQGNSA. The CDR3 runs to 14 residues. The chain's CDR3 is CASSSSSLAGEQFF. CDR3 DNA sequence: TGTGCCAGCAGCTCGTCGTCACTAGCTGGGGAGCAGTTCTTC.

V is TRBV11-1 and J is TRBJ2-3, with TRBD2 matching 15 bases. Germline V gene sequence: CDR1 SGHAT, CDR2 FQDESV (reference sequence). CDR3 length equals 18 residues. Trimming removed 5 bases from V and 2 bases from J; junction bases left unmatched: 8. The CDR3 reads CASSRGTSGGRPTDTQYF. CDR3 sequence (DNA): TGTGCCAGCAGCCGAGGGACTAGCGGGGGGCGCCCCACAGATACGCAGTATTTT. The whole variable domain, filled in from reference TRBV11-1 and TRBJ2-3, reads EAEVAQSPRYKITEKSQAVAFWCDPISGHATLYWYRQILGQGPELLVQFQDESVVDDSQLPKDRFSAERLKGVDSTLKIQPAELGDSAMYLCASSRGTSGGRPTDTQYFGPGTRLTVL.

V usage is TRBV5-1 and J usage is TRBJ2-7; possibly TRBD1 for D (7 bases). The germline V gene encodes CDR1 SGHRS and CDR2 YFSETQ. The CDR3 runs to 13 residues. V was trimmed by 6 bases and J by 5 bases, leaving 15 bases between them. CDR3 in amino acids: CASNRDREDEQYF. The CDR3 bases are TGCGCCAGCAACAGAGACAGGGAGGACGAGCAGTACTTC.

This chain joins TRBV6-6 and TRBJ1-1; the D is unclear. The CDR3 spans 15 residues. Germline CDR1 and CDR2: MNHNY and SVGAGI (reference sequence). The V and J ends lost 0 bases and 0 bases respectively, with 8 bases between them. CDR3 loop: CASSYSDGLNTEAFF. The CDR3 DNA reads TGTGCCAGCAGTTACTCGGACGGACTGAACACTGAAGCTTTCTTT.

V and J are TRBV4-3 and TRBJ1-5, with D possibly being TRBD1 (6 bases). The V gene's germline CDR1 is LGHNA and CDR2 YSLEER. The CDR3 extends over 16 amino acids. Trimming cost V 2 bases and J 2 bases, with 13 bases left between them. The CDR3 region has the DNA TGCGCCAGCAGCCAAAACAGGGTCAGAGGCAATCAGCCCCAGCATTTT. Translated, it gives CASSQNRVRGNQPQHF.

A single count supports this clone. The J gene is TRBJ1-4, the V gene TRBV18, with D perhaps TRBD1 (5 bases). Germline lookup yields CDR1 KGHSH and CDR2 LQKENI. The CDR3 length is 16 residues. The germline V and J ends were trimmed by 2 bases and 2 bases, with 12 bases remaining between them. The DNA of the CDR3 is TGTGCCAGCTCACCAAGGGGTGAGGGGACTAATGAAAAACTGTTTTTT. It translates to CASSPRGEGTNEKLFF.